A single T cell receptor beta chain is shown here with its context. Its antigen is not known. These data are taken from a study of T cells after yellow fever vaccination. Study conclusions and caveats: A limited proportion of clonotypes was detected within both the CD4 and CD8 compartments. Most primary-vaccination clones recurred post-booster (about 96% CD4, around 90% CD8).

Universal primer sites and UMIs were introduced during 5'RACE template-switching synthesis of TCR cDNA. TCRdb redid the calling of the 5' RACE reads with MiXCR, one entry per CDR3 protein. The data show around 260,000 distinct CDR3 sequences, around 4.9% seen once. The germline V gene has CDR1 SGHTA and CDR2 FQGNSA. The CDR3 is made up of 11 amino acids. Trimming removed 7 bases at V and 7 bases at J, with 9 bases between. Specimen: CD4+ T cells sorted from PBMCs, collected on the day of the yellow fever booster vaccination. This clonotype originated in a man aged 18 to 30 who received the YFV17D yellow fever vaccine. The rearrangement uses TRBV7-2 and TRBJ2-3; no reliable D call. Here the CDR3 DNA reads TGTGCCAGCACCCCCGGGCATACGCAGTATTTT. The encoded protein is CASTPGHTQYF.